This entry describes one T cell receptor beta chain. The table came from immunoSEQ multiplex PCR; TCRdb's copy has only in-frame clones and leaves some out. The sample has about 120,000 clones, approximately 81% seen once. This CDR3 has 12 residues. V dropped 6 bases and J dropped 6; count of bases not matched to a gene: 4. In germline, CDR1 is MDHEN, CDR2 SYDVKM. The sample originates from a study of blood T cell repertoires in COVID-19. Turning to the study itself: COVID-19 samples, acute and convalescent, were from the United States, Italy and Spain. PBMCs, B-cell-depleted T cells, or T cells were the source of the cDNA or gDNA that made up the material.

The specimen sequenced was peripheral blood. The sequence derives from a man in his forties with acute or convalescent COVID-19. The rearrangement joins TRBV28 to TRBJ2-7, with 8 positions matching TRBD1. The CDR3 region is CASSPGGGEQYF. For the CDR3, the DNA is TGTGCCAGCAGCCCAGGGGGCGGCGAGCAGTACTTC.